This entry concerns a single TCR beta chain. Assay: immunoSEQ multiplex PCR; the TCRdb copy retains only in-frame clones and omits some. Of 30,000 to 35,000 clones in the sample, 90% were seen once. The data derive from a study of neoadjuvant nivolumab and ipilimumab in lung cancer. The V gene lost 4 bases and the J gene lost 0 bases, with 10 bases spanning the gap. Germline loops: CDR1 MNHNS, CDR2 SASEGT. This CDR3 contains 14 residues. The origin of this receptor is an adult with non-small cell lung cancer. The specimen was peripheral blood, collected after neoadjuvant nivolumab, alone or with ipilimumab, at or shortly before surgery. The chain uses TRBV6-1 and TRBJ2-7; D is unclear. The CDR3 sequence is CASSVRRLSYEQYF. The DNA for the CDR3 is TGTGCCAGCAGTGTGAGGCGCCTCTCCTACGAGCAGTACTTC.